This T cell receptor (beta chain) was sequenced for a study of regulatory T cells in long-lasting Graves disease. Germline CDR1 and CDR2: SGHVS and FQNEAQ. The V end lost 6 bases, the J end lost 2 bases, and 10 bases lay between the germline ends. This CDR3 has 13 amino acids. In the case of this clonotype: What it binds is unknown.

Time point indicated: persistent/refractory GD, antithyroid drugs over 5 years with positive TRAb. Preparation of the TCR library used RNA extracted from PBMCs. A volume of about 9 milliliters of peripheral blood was collected in EDTA tubes. The TCR beta library used iRepertoire HTBI primers with Arm-PCR amplification of CDR3. MiXCR, applied by TCRdb to the multiplex PCR reads, yields one record per CDR3 protein. The top ten hold 13% of the sample, which has about half a million distinct CDR3 sequences, 20% to 25% seen once. Study-wide results and caveats: Persistent Graves' patients possessed reduced TCR diversity relative to recently diagnosed ones. Possibly, accuracy suffered from the small sample size.

The rearrangement links TRBV7-8 to TRBJ2-5; the D call may be TRBD1 or TRBD2 (5 bases each). The TCR comes from a female donor with Graves disease. The sequencing here drew on peripheral blood mononuclear cells (PBMCs), taken when the disease was refractory, from a patient treated with antithyroid drugs. This CDR3 reads CASSRGRQETQYF. The CDR3 nucleotides read TGTGCCAGCAGTCGGGGCAGACAAGAGACCCAGTACTTC.